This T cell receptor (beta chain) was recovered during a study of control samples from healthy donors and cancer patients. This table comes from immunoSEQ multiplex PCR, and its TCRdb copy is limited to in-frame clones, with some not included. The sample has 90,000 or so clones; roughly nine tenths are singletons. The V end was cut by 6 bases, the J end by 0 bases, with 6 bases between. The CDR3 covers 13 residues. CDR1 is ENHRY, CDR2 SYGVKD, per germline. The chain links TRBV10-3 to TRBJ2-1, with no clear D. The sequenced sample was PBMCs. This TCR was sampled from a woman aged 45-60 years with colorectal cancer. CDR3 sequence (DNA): TGTGCCATCAGCCCCGTCTCCTACAATGAGCAGTTCTTC. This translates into CAISPVSYNEQFF.